The text below deals with one TCR beta chain. No antigen is known for it. The sample is drawn from a study of cytomegalovirus exposure and HLA in healthy donors. Findings and limits, study-wide: The study found most TCR sequences rare, yet found some public TCRs in many donors. In vitro data verified a few CMV-associated chains as specific for CMV antigens. Associated with cytomegalovirus, according to the listing, were 150 to 200 TCR beta chains.

Generated by immunoSEQ multiplex PCR, the TCRdb table keeps only in-frame clones and is missing some. The sample has 76,000 or so clones, around 94% seen once. This CDR3 has 15 residues. With 6 bases removed from V and 5 bases from J, the gap between germline ends came to 17 bases. Germline V gene sequence: CDR1 MDHEN, CDR2 SYDVKM. V and J are TRBV28 and TRBJ1-3, with a tentative D call TRBD1 (5 bases). Input material: PBMCs. This TCR derives from a woman between 18 and 29 years old in good health and CMV-seropositive. CDR3 DNA sequence: TGTGCCAGCAGGGACGACAGTCTCCTTCGAAACACCATATATTTT. It translates to CASRDDSLLRNTIYF.